Included here is one TCR beta chain sequence, with context. The second PCR ran about 6 to 12 cycles with a sample-barcoded 5' primer and J-beta primers. TCRdb processed the 5' RACE reads anew with MiXCR; each CDR3 protein has one entry. The sample has 800,000 to 1,300,000 distinct CDR3 sequences; around 25% are singletons. This sample is part of a study of blood T cells in healthy people across ages. Germline values: CDR1 SGHDT, CDR2 YYEEEE. The CDR3 runs 15 residues. The V and J ends lost 0 bases and 4 bases, in that order; junction bases with no gene match: 4. These same records also appear under a second study, on T cells of mothers and their children.

Input material: blood. V and J are TRBV5-6 and TRBJ2-7, with 10 bases matching TRBD2. The receptor was isolated from a girl aged 2-10 years in good health. The CDR3 nucleotides are TGTGCCAGCAGCTTGGTTGGACTAGCGGATTACGAGCAGTACTTC. Encoded protein: CASSLVGLADYEQYF.